The clone carrying this TCR beta chain was observed a handful of times. The record originates from a study of T cell repertoires in cytomegalovirus infection. TCRdb redid the calling of the reads with MiXCR, one entry per CDR3 protein. The sample contains hundreds of thousands of distinct CDR3 sequences, 24% of which appear only once. The V segment lost 7 bases and the J segment 8 bases; nucleotides outside the gene matches: 11. This CDR3 spans 15 amino acids. The gene calls are TRBV12-3 or TRBV12-4 and TRBJ2-3; the match to TRBD2 covers 11 bases. The receptor's source is a human donor in good health (CMV status not recorded). Some clones in this sample may be carry-over from other donors' samples. What was sequenced was CD8+ T cells from PBMCs. CDR3 DNA sequence: TGTGCCAGCAACCTGGTCGGGACTAGCGGCCCTACGCAGTATTTT. Translating gives CASNLVGTSGPTQYF.